This T cell receptor (beta chain) derives from a study of shared clonotypes between healthy human individuals. Overall study results and limits: Between a handful of donors, naive CD4 clonotypes were shared at a level of around 5.1%. Among donors, sharing of clonotypes was expected to be affected by sequencing depth.

Notes on this clone: The antigen remains undetermined.

Naive CD8 cells were CD45RO-negative, positively selected for CCR7, excluding terminally differentiated effector memory CD45RA+ cells. There were only Caucasian adults among the donors, and all lived in Nashville, Tennessee. Trimming removed 1 base from V and 4 bases from J, with 13 bases in between. The CDR3 is 15 amino acids. Germline V CDR1 and CDR2: SGHAT, FQNNGV. The protocol was immunoSEQ multiplex PCR, while the TCRdb copy is restricted to in-frame clones and leaves out a portion. The table shows approximately 600,000 clones, with roughly 96% occurring only once. This TCR was recovered from a woman aged 25 to 39 in good health. Sequencing was carried out using naive CD8+ T cells sorted from blood. J is TRBJ2-5 and V is TRBV11-2; D gene unclear. The chain's CDR3 is CASSLGASPRETQYF. CDR3 DNA sequence: TGTGCCAGCAGCTTAGGGGCTAGTCCCCGAGAGACCCAGTACTTC.